A selection of T cell receptor beta chains follows, all from one sample in a study of regulatory T cells in long-lasting Graves disease. TCRdb processed the multiplex PCR reads anew with MiXCR; each CDR3 protein has one entry. The table records about 400,000 distinct CDR3 sequences, 15% to 18% of them present only once. The sample here was peripheral blood mononuclear cells (PBMCs), taken at new diagnosis, from a patient treated with antithyroid drugs. The origin of the receptors is a female donor with Graves disease. Both conserved end residues are part of each CDR3. The D gene is left open where the match is weak. Size is stated for part of the rows, as once, few or many counts, or as a class when the clone is expanded.

V: TRBV19; J: TRBJ1-2; size: .; D: TRBD1; DNA: TGTGCCAGTAGTATCGGACAGGGGGCGGCCTATGGCTACACCTTC; CDR3: CASSIGQGAAYGYTF
V: TRBV6-1; J: TRBJ1-6; size: many; D: .; DNA: TGTGCCAGCAGTAGGACGGGGTCCTATAATTCACCCCTCCACTTT; CDR3: CASSRTGSYNSPLHF
V: TRBV12-3/TRBV12-4; J: TRBJ1-2; size: many; D: .; DNA: TGTGCCAGCAGTTTGGCAGGGGCAAATGGCTACACCTTC; CDR3: CASSLAGANGYTF
V: TRBV4-1; J: TRBJ2-7; size: .; D: .; DNA: TGTGCCAGCAGCCAAGGCCCTTCGGCGCGGGGGCAAACCTACGAGCAGTACTTC; CDR3: CASSQGPSARGQTYEQYF
V: TRBV6-1; J: TRBJ2-7; size: few; D: .; DNA: TGTGCCAGCAGCCCTGGGAACCCTAGGGATTACGAGCAGTACTTC; CDR3: CASSPGNPRDYEQYF
V: TRBV12-3/TRBV12-4; J: TRBJ2-6; size: many; D: TRBD1; DNA: TGTGCCAGCAGTGGACTAGGGGGATGGACAGGGGGGGGTTCTGGGGCCAACGTCCTGACTTTC; CDR3: CASSGLGGWTGGGSGANVLTF
V: TRBV27; J: TRBJ2-7; size: .; D: TRBD1; DNA: TGTGCCAGCAGTTACAGCCCCACAGGGGGCTACGAGCAGTACTTC; CDR3: CASSYSPTGGYEQYF
V: TRBV29-1; J: TRBJ2-2; size: few; D: .; DNA: TGCAGCGGTCTTGTAGTATTAAGCGGGGAGCTGTTTTTT; CDR3: CSGLVVLSGELFF
V: TRBV9; J: TRBJ2-3; size: few; D: TRBD2; DNA: TGTGCCAGCAGCCCCCGTTCTAGCGGGAACACAGATACGCAGTATTTT; CDR3: CASSPRSSGNTDTQYF
V: TRBV19; J: TRBJ1-6; size: many; D: .; DNA: TGTGCCAGTAGTATCATCCAGTCGGACCTCCACTTT; CDR3: CASSIIQSDLHF
V: TRBV7-9; J: TRBJ2-1; size: many; D: .; DNA: TGTGCCAGCAGCGGTCGGGGGCAATACAATGAGCAGTTCTTC; CDR3: CASSGRGQYNEQFF
V: TRBV28; J: TRBJ2-3; size: many; D: TRBD2; DNA: TGTGCCAGCAGAATCTCGGGACTAGCGGACACAGATACGCAGTATTTT; CDR3: CASRISGLADTDTQYF
V: TRBV2; J: TRBJ1-5; size: .; D: .; DNA: TGTGCCAGCAGGGCCTTCGGGGGCAATCAGCCCCAGCATTTT; CDR3: CASRAFGGNQPQHF
V: TRBV2; J: TRBJ1-5; size: many; D: TRBD1; DNA: TGTGCCAGCAGTGAAGGGACAGGGGTTTACAATCAGCCCCAGCATTTT; CDR3: CASSEGTGVYNQPQHF
V: TRBV5-5; J: TRBJ2-7; size: many; D: .; DNA: TGTGCCAGCAGCTTTAACAGTCCCTACGAGCAGTACTTC; CDR3: CASSFNSPYEQYF
V: TRBV12-3/TRBV12-4; J: TRBJ2-1; size: many; D: .; DNA: TGTGCCAGCAGCCCTACGGGGGCGAACAGCGGTGAGCAGTTCTTC; CDR3: CASSPTGANSGEQFF
V: TRBV2; J: TRBJ1-5; size: many; D: .; DNA: TGTGCCAGCAGTCCACCCGCGGAGAGGGGAAGCTCTTGGCAGCCCCAGCATTTT; CDR3: CASSPPAERGSSWQPQHF
V: TRBV30; J: TRBJ2-4; size: .; D: .; DNA: TGTGCCTGGAGGACCCCGGGACCCTACGAATTGGGGTACTTC; CDR3: CAWRTPGPYELGYF
V: TRBV4-1; J: TRBJ2-7; size: few; D: TRBD2; DNA: TGTGCCAGCAGCCAACATTTAGCGGGGGAGCAGTACTTC; CDR3: CASSQHLAGEQYF
V: TRBV6-4; J: TRBJ2-6; size: .; D: TRBD1; DNA: TGTGCCAGCAGTGACTTTAAGGGACAGCCCTCCTCCTCTGGGGCCAACGTCCTGACTTTC; CDR3: CASSDFKGQPSSSGANVLTF
V: TRBV6-5; J: TRBJ1-5; size: many; D: TRBD1; DNA: TGTGCCAGCAGTTACTGGTCAGGGGGGCGTAGCAATCAGCCCCAGCATTTT; CDR3: CASSYWSGGRSNQPQHF
V: TRBV7-3; J: TRBJ2-1; size: many; D: TRBD2; DNA: TGTGCCAGCAGCTTAGTCGGGACTAGGAGCTCCTACAATGAGCAGTTCTTC; CDR3: CASSLVGTRSSYNEQFF
V: TRBV16; J: TRBJ1-6; size: few; D: TRBD1; DNA: TGTGCCAGCAGCCACAAACAGGGGTCGCGGTCACCCCTCCACTTT; CDR3: CASSHKQGSRSPLHF
V: TRBV5-1; J: TRBJ2-7; size: few; D: TRBD2; DNA: TGCGCCAGCAGCTTGGGTGACGGGACTAGAATCTCCTACGAGCAGTACTTC; CDR3: CASSLGDGTRISYEQYF
V: TRBV12-5; J: TRBJ2-4; size: many; D: TRBD1; DNA: TGTGCTAGTGGTTTGGGAGGGACAGAGGAAAACATTCAGTACTTC; CDR3: CASGLGGTEENIQYF
V: TRBV7-9; J: TRBJ2-1; size: many; D: .; DNA: TGTGCCAGCAGCTCCGCGAGTCGCACTATCGGAGGCGGTGAGCAGTTCTTC; CDR3: CASSSASRTIGGGEQFF
V: TRBV30; J: TRBJ2-2; size: few; D: TRBD1; DNA: TGTGCCTGGAGACAGGGGGCGAACACCGGGGAGCTGTTTTTT; CDR3: CAWRQGANTGELFF
V: TRBV19; J: TRBJ1-2; size: few; D: .; DNA: TGTGCCAGTAGATCAAGGGGGGTCGTCAGGAACTATGGCTACACCTTC; CDR3: CASRSRGVVRNYGYTF
V: TRBV2; J: TRBJ1-1; size: many; D: .; DNA: TGTGCCAGCACCCAGAACCTCGGCTGGGCTTTCTTT; CDR3: CASTQNLGWAFF
V: TRBV20-1; J: TRBJ1-2; size: many; D: TRBD1; DNA: TGCAGTGCTAGCGAGGGGGCCACCTATGGCTACACCTTC; CDR3: CSASEGATYGYTF
V: TRBV5-1; J: TRBJ2-3; size: .; D: .; DNA: TGCGCCAGCAGCATCGGGATACTATCTGGACAGCGCCAAACAGATACGCACTATTTT; CDR3: CASSIGILSGQRQTDTHYF
V: TRBV3-1; J: TRBJ2-7; size: many; D: .; DNA: TGTGCCAGCAGCCGTTTGACAGGCTACGAGCAGTACTTC; CDR3: CASSRLTGYEQYF